This entry features one TCR beta chain sequence. Antigen unknown. Running of the assay took place at deep level. The method was immunoSEQ multiplex PCR; TCRdb's version includes in-frame clones alone and lacks a portion of them. Of about 380,000 clones listed, about 96% are singletons. The J segment lost 5 bases and the V segment lost 3 bases, leaving 11 bases of the junction unmatched. Germline V gene data show CDR1 as SGHDT and CDR2 as YYEEEE. This CDR3 contains 16 residues. These data are taken from a study of shared clonotypes between healthy human individuals. Across the whole study: With ages of 18 to 49, the donors were two women and a few men. Study observations and caveats: Rarefaction revealed incomplete sorted-subset sequencing despite large depth.

Both CD45RO+ cells and CCR7-negative CD45RA+ TemRA cells were combined to make up CD8 memory. Sequences were obtained from memory CD8+ T cells sorted from blood. Subset of the sample: CD45RO+ cells pooled with CCR7-negative TemRA cells. This clonotype originated in a man under 40 in good health. The chain employs TRBV5-6 and TRBJ1-2, with 9 bases fitting TRBD1. The CDR3 loop is CASSWTGTGNLYGYTF. Here the CDR3 DNA reads TGTGCCAGCAGCTGGACCGGGACAGGGAATTTATATGGCTACACCTTC.